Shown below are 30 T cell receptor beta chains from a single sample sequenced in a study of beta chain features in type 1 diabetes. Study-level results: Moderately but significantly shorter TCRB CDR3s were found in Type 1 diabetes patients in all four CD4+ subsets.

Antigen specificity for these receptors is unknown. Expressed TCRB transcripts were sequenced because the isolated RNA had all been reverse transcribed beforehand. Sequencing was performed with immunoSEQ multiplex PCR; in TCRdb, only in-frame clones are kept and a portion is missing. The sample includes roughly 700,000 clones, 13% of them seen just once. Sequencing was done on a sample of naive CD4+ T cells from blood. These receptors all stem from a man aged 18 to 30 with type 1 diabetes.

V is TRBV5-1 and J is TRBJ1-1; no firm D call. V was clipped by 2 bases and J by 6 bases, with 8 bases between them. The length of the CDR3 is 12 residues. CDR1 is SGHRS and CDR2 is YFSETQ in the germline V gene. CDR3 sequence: CASSLKDPEAFF. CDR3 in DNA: TGCGCCAGCAGCTTAAAAGACCCTGAAGCTTTCTTT.

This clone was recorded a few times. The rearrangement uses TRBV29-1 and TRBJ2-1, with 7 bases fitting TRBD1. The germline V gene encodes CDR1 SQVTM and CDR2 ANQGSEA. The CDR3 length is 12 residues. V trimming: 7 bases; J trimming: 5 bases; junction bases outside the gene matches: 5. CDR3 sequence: CSAATGNNEQFF. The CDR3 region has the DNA TGCAGCGCCGCGACAGGGAACAATGAGCAGTTCTTC.

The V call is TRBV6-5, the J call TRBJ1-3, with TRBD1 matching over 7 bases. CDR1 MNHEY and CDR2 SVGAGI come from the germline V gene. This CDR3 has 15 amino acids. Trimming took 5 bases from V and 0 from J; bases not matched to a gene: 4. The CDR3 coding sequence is TGTGCCAGCAGTGGACAGGCCTTCTCTGGAAACACCATATATTTT. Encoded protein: CASSGQAFSGNTIYF.

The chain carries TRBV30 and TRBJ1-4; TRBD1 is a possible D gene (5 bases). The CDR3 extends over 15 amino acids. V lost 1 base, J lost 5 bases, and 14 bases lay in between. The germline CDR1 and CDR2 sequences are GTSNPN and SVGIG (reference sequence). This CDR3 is CAWSGQAGPNEKLFF. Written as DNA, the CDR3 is TGTGCCTGGAGTGGGCAGGCAGGGCCCAATGAAAAACTGTTTTTT.

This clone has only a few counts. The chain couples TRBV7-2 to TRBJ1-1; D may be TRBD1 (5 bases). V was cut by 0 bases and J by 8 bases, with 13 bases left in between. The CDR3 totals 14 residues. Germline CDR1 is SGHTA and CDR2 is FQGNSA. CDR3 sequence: CASSLARGTVEAFF. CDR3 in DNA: TGTGCCAGCAGCTTAGCGAGGGGAACAGTCGAAGCTTTCTTT.

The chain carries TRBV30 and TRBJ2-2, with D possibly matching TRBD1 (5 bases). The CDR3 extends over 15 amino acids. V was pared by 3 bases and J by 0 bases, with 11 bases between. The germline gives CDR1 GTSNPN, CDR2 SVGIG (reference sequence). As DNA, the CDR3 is TGTGCCTGGAGGGTGGGGCAGGCGAACACCGGGGAGCTGTTTTTT. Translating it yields CAWRVGQANTGELFF.

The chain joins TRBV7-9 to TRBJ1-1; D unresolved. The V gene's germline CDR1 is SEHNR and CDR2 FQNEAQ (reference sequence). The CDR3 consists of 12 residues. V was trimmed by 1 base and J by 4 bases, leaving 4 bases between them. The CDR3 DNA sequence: TGTGCCAGCAGCTTAGAGTTCACTGAAGCTTTCTTT. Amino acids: CASSLEFTEAFF.

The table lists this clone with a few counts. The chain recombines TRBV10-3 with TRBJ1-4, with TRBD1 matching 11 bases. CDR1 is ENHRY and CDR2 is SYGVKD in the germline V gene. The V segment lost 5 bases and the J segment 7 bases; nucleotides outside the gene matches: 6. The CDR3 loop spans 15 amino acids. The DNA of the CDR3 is TGTGCCATCAGTATTGGACAGGGGGCAGGTGAAAAACTGTTTTTT. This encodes CAISIGQGAGEKLFF.

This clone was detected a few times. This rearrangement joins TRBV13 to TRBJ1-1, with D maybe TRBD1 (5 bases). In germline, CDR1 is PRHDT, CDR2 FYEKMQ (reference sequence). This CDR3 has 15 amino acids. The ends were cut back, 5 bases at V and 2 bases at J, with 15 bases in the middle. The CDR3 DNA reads TGTGCCAGCAGCGGATTCGACAGTTTAAACACTGAAGCTTTCTTT. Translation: CASSGFDSLNTEAFF.

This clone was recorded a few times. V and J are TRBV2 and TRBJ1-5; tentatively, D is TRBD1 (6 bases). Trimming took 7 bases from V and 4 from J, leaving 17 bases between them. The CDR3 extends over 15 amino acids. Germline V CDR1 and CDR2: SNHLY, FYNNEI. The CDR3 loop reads CASTDRHSINQPQHF. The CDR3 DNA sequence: TGTGCCAGCACTGACAGGCACAGCATAAATCAGCCCCAGCATTTT. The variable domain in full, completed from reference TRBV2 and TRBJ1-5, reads EPEVTQTPSHQVTQMGQEVILRCVPISNHLYFYWYRQILGQKVEFLVSFYNNEISEKSEIFDDQFSVERPDGSNFTLKIRSTKLEDSAMYFCASTDRHSINQPQHFGDGTRLSIL.

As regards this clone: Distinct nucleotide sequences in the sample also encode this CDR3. The chain's CDR3 is CASSYGGNTEAFF. Written as DNA, the CDR3 is TGTGCCAGCAGTTACGGGGGGAACACTGAAGCTTTCTTT. The rearrangement joins TRBV6-5 to TRBJ1-1; D possibly corresponds to TRBD1 (5 bases). The ends were cut back, 2 bases at V and 1 base at J, with 5 bases in the middle. CDR3 length: 13 amino acids. Germline lookup yields CDR1 MNHEY and CDR2 SVGAGI.

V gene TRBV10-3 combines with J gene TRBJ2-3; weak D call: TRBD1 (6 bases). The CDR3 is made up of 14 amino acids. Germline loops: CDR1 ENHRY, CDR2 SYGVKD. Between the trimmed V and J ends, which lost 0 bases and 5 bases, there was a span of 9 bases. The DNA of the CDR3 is TGTGCCATCAGTGAGTCGGGGACAATAGATACGCAGTATTTT. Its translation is CAISESGTIDTQYF.

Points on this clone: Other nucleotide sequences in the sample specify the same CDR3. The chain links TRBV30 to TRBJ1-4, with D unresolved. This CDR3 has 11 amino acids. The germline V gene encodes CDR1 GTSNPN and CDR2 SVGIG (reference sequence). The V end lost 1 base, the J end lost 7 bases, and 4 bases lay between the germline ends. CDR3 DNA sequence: TGTGCCTGGAGTGCTTCTGAAAAACTGTTTTTT. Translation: CAWSASEKLFF.

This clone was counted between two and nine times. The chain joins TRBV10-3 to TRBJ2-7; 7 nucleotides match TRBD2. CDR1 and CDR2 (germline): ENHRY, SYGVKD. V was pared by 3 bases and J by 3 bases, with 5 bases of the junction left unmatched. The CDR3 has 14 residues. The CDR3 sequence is CAISEGLVVYEQYF. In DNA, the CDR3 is TGTGCCATCAGTGAAGGACTAGTTGTCTACGAGCAGTACTTC.

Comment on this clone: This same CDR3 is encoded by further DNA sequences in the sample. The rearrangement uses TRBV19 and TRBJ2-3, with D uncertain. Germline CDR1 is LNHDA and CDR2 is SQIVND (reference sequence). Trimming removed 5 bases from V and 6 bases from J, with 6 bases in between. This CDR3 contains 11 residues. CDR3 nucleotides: TGTGCCAGTAGTTCCGCGGATACGCAGTATTTT. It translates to CASSSADTQYF.

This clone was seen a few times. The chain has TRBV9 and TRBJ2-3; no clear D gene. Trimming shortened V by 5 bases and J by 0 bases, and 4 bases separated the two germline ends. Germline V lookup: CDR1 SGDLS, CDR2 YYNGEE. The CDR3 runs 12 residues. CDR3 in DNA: TGTGCCAGCAGGTGGAGCACAGATACGCAGTATTTT. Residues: CASRWSTDTQYF. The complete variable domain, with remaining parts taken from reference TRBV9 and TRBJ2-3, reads DSGVTQTPKHLITATGQRVTLRCSPRSGDLSVYWYQQSLDQGLQFLIQYYNGEERAKGNILERFSAQQFPDLHSELNLSSLELGDSALYFCASRWSTDTQYFGPGTRLTVL.

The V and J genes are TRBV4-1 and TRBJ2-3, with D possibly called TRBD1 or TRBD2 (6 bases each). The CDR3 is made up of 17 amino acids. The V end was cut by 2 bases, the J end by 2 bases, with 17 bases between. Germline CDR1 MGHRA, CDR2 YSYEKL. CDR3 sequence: CASSQPSEGGPTDTQYF. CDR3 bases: TGCGCCAGCAGCCAACCGTCCGAAGGGGGGCCCACAGATACGCAGTATTTT.

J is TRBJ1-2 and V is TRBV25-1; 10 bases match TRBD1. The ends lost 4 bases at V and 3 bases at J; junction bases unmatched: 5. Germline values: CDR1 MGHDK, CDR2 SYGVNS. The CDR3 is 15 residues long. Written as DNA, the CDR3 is TGTGCCAGCAGTGGGACAGGGGGTGAGGACTATGGCTACACCTTC. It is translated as CASSGTGGEDYGYTF.

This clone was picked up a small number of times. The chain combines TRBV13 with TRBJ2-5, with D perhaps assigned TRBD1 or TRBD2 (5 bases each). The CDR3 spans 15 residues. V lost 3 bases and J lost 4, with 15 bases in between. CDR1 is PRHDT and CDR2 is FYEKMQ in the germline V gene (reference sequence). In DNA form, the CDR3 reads TGTGCCAGCAGCTTCCGGGGACGGAACCCAGAGACCCAGTACTTC. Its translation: CASSFRGRNPETQYF.

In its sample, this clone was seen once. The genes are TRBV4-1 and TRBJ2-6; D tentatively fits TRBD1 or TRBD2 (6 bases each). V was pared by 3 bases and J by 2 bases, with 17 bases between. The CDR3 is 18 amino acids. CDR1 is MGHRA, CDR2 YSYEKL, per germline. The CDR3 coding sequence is TGCGCCAGCAGCCACAAGCCAGTCGGGGGCCCTGGGGCCAACGTCCTGACTTTC. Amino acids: CASSHKPVGGPGANVLTF.

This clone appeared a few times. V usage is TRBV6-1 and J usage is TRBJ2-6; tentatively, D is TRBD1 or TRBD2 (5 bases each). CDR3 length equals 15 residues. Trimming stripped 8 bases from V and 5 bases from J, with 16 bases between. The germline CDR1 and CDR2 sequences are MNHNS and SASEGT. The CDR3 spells CASGDGESRANVLTF. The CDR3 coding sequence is TGTGCCAGCGGGGACGGGGAGTCTCGGGCCAACGTCCTGACTTTC.

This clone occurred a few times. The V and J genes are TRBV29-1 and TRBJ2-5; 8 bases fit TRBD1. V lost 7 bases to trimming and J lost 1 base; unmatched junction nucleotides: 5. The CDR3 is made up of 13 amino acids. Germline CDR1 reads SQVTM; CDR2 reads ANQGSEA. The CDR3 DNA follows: TGCAGCGACCGACAGGGGCCCCAAGAGACCCAGTACTTC. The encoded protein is CSDRQGPQETQYF.

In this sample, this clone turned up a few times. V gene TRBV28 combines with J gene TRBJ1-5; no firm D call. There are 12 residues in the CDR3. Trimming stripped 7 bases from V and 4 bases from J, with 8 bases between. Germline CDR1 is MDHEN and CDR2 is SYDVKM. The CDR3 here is CASIRQNQPQHF. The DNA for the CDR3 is TGTGCCAGCATTCGACAAAATCAGCCCCAGCATTTT.

The CDR3 sequence is CSRSKGDNNEQFF. The CDR3 nucleotides read TGCAGCAGGTCGAAAGGGGACAACAATGAGCAGTTCTTC. The rearrangement links TRBV29-1 to TRBJ2-1; maybe TRBD1 (6 bases). Trimming left V 8 bases short and J 5 bases short, with 16 bases between. Germline-derived CDR1 and CDR2 are SQVTM and ANQGSEA. The CDR3 loop spans 13 amino acids.

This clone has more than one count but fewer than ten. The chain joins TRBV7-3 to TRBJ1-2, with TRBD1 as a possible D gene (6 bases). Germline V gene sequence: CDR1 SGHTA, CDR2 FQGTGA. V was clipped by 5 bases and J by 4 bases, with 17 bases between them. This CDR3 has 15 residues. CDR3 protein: CASSATGELVYGYTF. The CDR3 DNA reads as TGTGCCAGCAGCGCGACAGGCGAGCTCGTCTATGGCTACACCTTC.

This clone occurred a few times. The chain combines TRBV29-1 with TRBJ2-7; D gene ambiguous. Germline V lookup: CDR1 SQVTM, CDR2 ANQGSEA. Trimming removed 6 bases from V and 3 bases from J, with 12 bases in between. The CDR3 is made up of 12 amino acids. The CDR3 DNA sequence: TGCAGCGTGTCCTCCGGAAGCTACGAGCAGTACTTC. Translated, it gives CSVSSGSYEQYF.

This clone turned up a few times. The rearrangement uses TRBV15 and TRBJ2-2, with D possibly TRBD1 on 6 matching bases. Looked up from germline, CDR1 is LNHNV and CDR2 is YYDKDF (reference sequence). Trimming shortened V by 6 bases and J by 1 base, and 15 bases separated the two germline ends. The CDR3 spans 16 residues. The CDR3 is CATRPFLGQNTGELFF. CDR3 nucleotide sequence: TGTGCCACCAGACCCTTCCTGGGACAGAACACCGGGGAGCTGTTTTTT.

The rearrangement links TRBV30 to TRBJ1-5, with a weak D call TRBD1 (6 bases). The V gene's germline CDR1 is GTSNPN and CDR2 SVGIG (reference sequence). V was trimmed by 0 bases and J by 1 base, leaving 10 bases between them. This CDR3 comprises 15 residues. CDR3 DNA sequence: TGTGCCTGGAGTGTAACAGGGTTGAGCAATCAGCCCCAGCATTTT. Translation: CAWSVTGLSNQPQHF.

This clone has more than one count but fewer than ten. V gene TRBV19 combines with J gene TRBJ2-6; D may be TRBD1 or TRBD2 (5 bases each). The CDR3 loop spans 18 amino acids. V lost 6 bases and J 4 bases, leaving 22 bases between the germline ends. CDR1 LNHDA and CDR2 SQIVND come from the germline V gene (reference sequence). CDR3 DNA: TGTGCCAGTAGCAGGTGGGGAGCAGGGTCCTCGGGGGCCAACGTCCTGACTTTC. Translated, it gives CASSRWGAGSSGANVLTF.

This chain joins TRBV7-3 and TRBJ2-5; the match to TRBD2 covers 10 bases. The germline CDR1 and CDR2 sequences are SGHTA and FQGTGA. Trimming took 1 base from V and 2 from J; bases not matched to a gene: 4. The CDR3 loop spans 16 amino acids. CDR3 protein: CASSLSAAGGQETQYF. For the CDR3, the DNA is TGTGCCAGCAGCTTAAGCGCAGCGGGGGGGCAAGAGACCCAGTACTTC.